This T cell receptor (beta chain) is drawn from a study of human T cells and chemical hapten exposure. Study-wide context: Across samples, TCR yields varied, mostly owing to small differences in pooled library volumes.

This clonotype was recorded a few times. Its target is not known. General observations from the study: The formation of large CDR3 similarity clusters by expanded TCRs significantly exceeded that of controls.

TCRdb recomputed calls from the RACE reads with MiXCR, one row per CDR3 protein. The table lists about 80,000 distinct CDR3 sequences, 11% to 15% of them singletons. V was shortened by 6 bases and J by 4 bases, with 15 bases between the two germline ends. The CDR3 runs 14 residues. Germline CDR1 reads SNHLY; CDR2 reads FYNNEI. Specified time point: pre-sensitization, week 0. Treatment in this sample: therapeutic diphenylcyclopropenone sensitization with weekly scalp DPC. The chain carries TRBV2 and TRBJ2-5; tentative D call: TRBD2 (6 bases). The source was whole blood, collected in connection with sensitization to the hapten diphenylcyclopropenone (DPC). The sequence came from a woman aged 45-59 years with alopecia areata. Some clones in this sample may be carry-over from other donors' samples. CDR3 amino acids: CASRILGGRETQYF. The CDR3 region has the DNA TGTGCCAGCAGAATTCTTGGGGGGAGAGAGACCCAGTACTTC.